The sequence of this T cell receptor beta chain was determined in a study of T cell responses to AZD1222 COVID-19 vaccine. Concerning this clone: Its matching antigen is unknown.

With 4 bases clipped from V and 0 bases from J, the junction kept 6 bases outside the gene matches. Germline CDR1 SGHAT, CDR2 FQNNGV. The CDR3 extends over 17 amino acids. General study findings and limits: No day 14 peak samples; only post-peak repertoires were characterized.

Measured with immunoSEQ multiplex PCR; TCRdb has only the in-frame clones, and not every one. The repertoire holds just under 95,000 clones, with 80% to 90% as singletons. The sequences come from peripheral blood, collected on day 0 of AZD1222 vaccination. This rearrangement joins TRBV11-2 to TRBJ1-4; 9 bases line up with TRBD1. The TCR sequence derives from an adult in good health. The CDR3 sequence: CASSSPDRGTTNEKLFF. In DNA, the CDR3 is TGTGCCAGCAGCTCCCCGGACAGGGGAACAACTAATGAAAAACTGTTTTTT. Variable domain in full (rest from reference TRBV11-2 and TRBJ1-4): EAGVAQSPRYKIIEKRQSVAFWCNPISGHATLYWYQQILGQGPKLLIQFQNNGVVDDSQLPKDRFSAERLKGVDSTLKIQPAKLEDSAVYLCASSSPDRGTTNEKLFFGSGTQLSVL.